This entry concerns a single T cell receptor beta chain. This specimen belongs to a study of shared clonotypes between healthy human individuals. The CDR3 has 15 amino acids. Germline assignment: CDR1 SGHKS and CDR2 YYEKEE (reference sequence). V lost 0 bases to trimming and J lost 1 base, with 11 bases between them. TCRdb's copy holds only in-frame clones and misses some; the assay was immunoSEQ multiplex PCR. The sample consists of more than 450,000 clones, roughly 78% of them appearing once. There were only Caucasian adults among the donors, and all lived in Nashville, Tennessee. Sequenced material: PBMCs. This TCR was sampled from a woman aged 40 to 49 in good health. Some clones in this sample may be carry-over from other donors' samples. The chain carries TRBV5-5 and TRBJ2-7; TRBD1 or TRBD2 may be the D gene (5 bases each). The CDR3 reads CASSLVREKSYEQYF. The CDR3 DNA follows: TGTGCCAGCAGCTTGGTCAGGGAGAAGTCCTACGAGCAGTACTTC.